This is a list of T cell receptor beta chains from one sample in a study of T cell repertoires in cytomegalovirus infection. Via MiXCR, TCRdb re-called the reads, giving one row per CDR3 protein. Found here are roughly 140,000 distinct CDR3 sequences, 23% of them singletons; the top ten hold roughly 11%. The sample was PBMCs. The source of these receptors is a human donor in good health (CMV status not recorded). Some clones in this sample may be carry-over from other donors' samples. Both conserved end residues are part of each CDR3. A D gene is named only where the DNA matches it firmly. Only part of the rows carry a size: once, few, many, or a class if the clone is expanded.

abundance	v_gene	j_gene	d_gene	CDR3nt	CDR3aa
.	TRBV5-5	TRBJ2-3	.	TGTGCCAGCAGCTTGGGACTTGATACGCAGTATTTT	CASSLGLDTQYF
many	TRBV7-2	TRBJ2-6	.	TGTGCCAGCAGCTTACAGGGGCGCTCTGGGGCCAACGTCCTGACTTTC	CASSLQGRSGANVLTF
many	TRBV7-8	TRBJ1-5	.	TGTGCCAGCAGCTCCAACCGCCGGGGTACCCACACCCCCAATCAGCCCCAGCATTTT	CASSSNRRGTHTPNQPQHF
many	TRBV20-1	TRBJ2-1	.	TGCAGTGCTAGGGACAGCACAATAATGAAACAGTTCTTC	CSARDSTIMKQFF
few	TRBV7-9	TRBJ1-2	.	TGTGCCAGCAGGGAAGTTGGGGGGGACTATGGCTACACCTTC	CASREVGGDYGYTF
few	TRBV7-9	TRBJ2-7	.	TGTGCCAGCAGCTTAGGGCCTAGCTCCTACGAGCAGTACTTC	CASSLGPSSYEQYF
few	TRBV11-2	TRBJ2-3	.	TGTGCCAGCAGCCGAGGAGATACGCAGTATTTT	CASSRGDTQYF
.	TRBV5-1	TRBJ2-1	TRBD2	TGCGCCAGCAGCTTGAATAGCGGGGTCTACAATGAGCAGTTCTTC	CASSLNSGVYNEQFF
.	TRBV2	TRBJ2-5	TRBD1	TGTGCCAGCAGTACAAGGGACAGATACCAAGAGACCCAGTACTTC	CASSTRDRYQETQYF
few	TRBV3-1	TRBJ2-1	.	TGTGCCAGCAGCCAAGGGGCCAGCTCCTACAATGAGCAGTTCTTC	CASSQGASSYNEQFF
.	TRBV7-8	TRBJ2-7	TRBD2	TGTGCCAGCAGCTTGAGGGTAGCGGGGCCACACGAGCAGTACTTC	CASSLRVAGPHEQYF
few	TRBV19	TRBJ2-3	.	TGTGCCAGTACGGAATCCGGACGGAAGGTTAACACAGATACGCAGTATTTT	CASTESGRKVNTDTQYF
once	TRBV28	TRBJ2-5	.	TGTGCCAGCAGTTTACTGGAGACCATAGGAGAGACCCAGTACTTC	CASSLLETIGETQYF
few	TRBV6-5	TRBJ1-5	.	TGTGCCAGCAGTCCCCTCGGGGGGCGAAGCAATCAGCCCCAGCATTTT	CASSPLGGRSNQPQHF
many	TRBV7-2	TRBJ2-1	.	TGTGCCAGCAGCTTACAGTCTGGCTACAATGAGCAGTTCTTC	CASSLQSGYNEQFF
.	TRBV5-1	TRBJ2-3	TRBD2	TGCGCCAGCAGCGCCACTAGCGGGTTCACAGATACGCAGTATTTT	CASSATSGFTDTQYF
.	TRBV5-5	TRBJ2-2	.	TGTGCCAGCAGCTTTCTACAGGGCTTCGGGGAGCTGTTTTTT	CASSFLQGFGELFF
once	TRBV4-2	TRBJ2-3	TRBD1	TGTGCCAGCAGCCGTGACAGGGGGAGCGCAGATACGCAGTATTTT	CASSRDRGSADTQYF
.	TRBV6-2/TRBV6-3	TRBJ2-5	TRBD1	TGTGCCAGCAGGTGGACAGGGGGTAAAGAGACCCAGTACTTC	CASRWTGGKETQYF
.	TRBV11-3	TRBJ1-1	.	TGTGCCAGCAGCTCCACCGCAGGGGCGACTGAAGCTTTCTTT	CASSSTAGATEAFF
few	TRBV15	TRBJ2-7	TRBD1	TGTGCCACCAGCAGAGTTATGACAGGGTCCTACGAGCAGTACTTC	CATSRVMTGSYEQYF
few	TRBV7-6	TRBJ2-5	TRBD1	TGTGCCAGCAGCCAGAGACAGGGCCAAGAGACCCAGTACTTC	CASSQRQGQETQYF
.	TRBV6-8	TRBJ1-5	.	TGTGCCAGCAGTTTCGCTAGCAATCAGCTCCAGCATTTT	CASSFASNQLQHF
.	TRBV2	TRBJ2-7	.	TGTGCCAGCAGTGACGCGCAGGTCGAGCAGTACTTC	CASSDAQVEQYF
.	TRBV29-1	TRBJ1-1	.	TGCAGCGTCACACTCGGGCTGAACACTGAAGCTTTCTTT	CSVTLGLNTEAFF
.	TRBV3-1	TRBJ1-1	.	TGTGCCAGCAGCCAGCCACAGAGCGGAAACACTGAAGCTTTCTTT	CASSQPQSGNTEAFF
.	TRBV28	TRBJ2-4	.	TGTGCCAGCTCGGAGGAACGCTGGGGCAAAAACATTCAGTACTTC	CASSEERWGKNIQYF
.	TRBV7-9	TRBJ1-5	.	TGTGCCAGCAGCGTGGGGTCCTTGAACAGCAATCAGCCCCAGCATTTT	CASSVGSLNSNQPQHF
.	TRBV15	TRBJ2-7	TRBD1	TGTGCCACCAGCAGTCCTGGACAGGGGACCTACGAGCAGTACTTC	CATSSPGQGTYEQYF
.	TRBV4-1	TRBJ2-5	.	TGCGCCAGCAGCCAAGATTACTACCTGCAAGAGACCCAGTACTTC	CASSQDYYLQETQYF
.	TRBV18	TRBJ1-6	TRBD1	TGTGCCAGCTCGACGCGACAGGGGGCAGGGGAATCACCCCTCCACTTT	CASSTRQGAGESPLHF
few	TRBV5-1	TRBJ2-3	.	TGCGCCAGCAGCCCGAGGGCAGGGGTCACAGATACGCAGTATTTT	CASSPRAGVTDTQYF
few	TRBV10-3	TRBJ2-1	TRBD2	TGTGCCATCAGTGGGACTAGGTATTCGGCCAATGAGCAGTTCTTC	CAISGTRYSANEQFF
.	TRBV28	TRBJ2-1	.	TGTGCCAGCAGCCAGGACACGGACAATGAGCAGTTCTTC	CASSQDTDNEQFF
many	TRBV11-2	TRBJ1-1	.	TGTGCCAGCAGCCGTCCCGGGGGGGGGTCGGGCACTGAAGCTTTCTTT	CASSRPGGGSGTEAFF
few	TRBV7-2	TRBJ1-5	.	TGTGCCAGCAGCTTCGGGACGGCCAATCAGCCCCAGCATTTT	CASSFGTANQPQHF
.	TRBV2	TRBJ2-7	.	TGTGCCAGCAGTTTAAGCGAGCAGTACTTC	CASSLSEQYF
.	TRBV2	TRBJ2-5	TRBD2	TGTGCCAGCAGTGCCCCGGGACTAGCTAGTCAAGAGACCCAGTACTTC	CASSAPGLASQETQYF
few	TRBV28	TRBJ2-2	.	TGTGCCAGCAGTTTGAGGGAGAGGGAGGCGAACACCGGGGAGCTGTTTTTT	CASSLREREANTGELFF
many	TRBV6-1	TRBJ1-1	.	TGTGCCAGCGGCTCTGGAGGCCCCGAGAGCCGAAGCCGGGAAGCTTTCTTT	CASGSGGPESRSREAFF
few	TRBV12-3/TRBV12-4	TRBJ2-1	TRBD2	TGTGCCAGCACCCCCCTGACTAGCGGGAGTTCTGAGCAGTTCTTC	CASTPLTSGSSEQFF
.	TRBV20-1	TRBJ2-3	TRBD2	TGCAGTGCTAGATCCCTGAGGCCTAGCGGGGGGGCCACAGATACGCAGTATTTT	CSARSLRPSGGATDTQYF
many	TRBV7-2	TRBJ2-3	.	TGTGCCAGCAGCTTAGAGCCCAGGATCACAGATACGCAGTATTTT	CASSLEPRITDTQYF
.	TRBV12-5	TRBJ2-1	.	TGTGCTAGTGGTTTGGTACCCCCACCGGGTGAGCAGTTCTTC	CASGLVPPPGEQFF
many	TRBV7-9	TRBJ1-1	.	TGTGCCAGCAGCTTTATGAACACTGAAGCTTTCTTT	CASSFMNTEAFF
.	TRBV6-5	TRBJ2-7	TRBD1	TGTGCCAGCAGTAAGAGACGGGACAGCTACGAGCAGTACTTC	CASSKRRDSYEQYF
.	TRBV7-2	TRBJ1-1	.	TGTGCCAGAAGGGGAGCTTTCTTT	CARRGAFF
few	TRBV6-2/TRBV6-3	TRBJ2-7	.	TGTGCCAGCAGAGATAGACGGGCCGTTGACCACGAGCAGTACTTC	CASRDRRAVDHEQYF